This is a list of T cell receptor beta chains from one sample in a study of blood T cell repertoires in COVID-19. Here immunoSEQ multiplex PCR was the method, and the copy in TCRdb shows in-frame clones only, minus some. The sample consists of hundreds of thousands of clones, more than 75% of them appearing once. The sequenced sample consisted of peripheral blood. The receptors originated from a middle-aged woman who had recovered from COVID-19. Both conserved end residues are part of each CDR3. D genes are given only for firm matches. Some rows have no size entry. The others give once, few or many, or a class for an expanded clone.

>.|TRBJ1-6|TRBV4-3|.
CASSQGPLGDTGHNSPLHF
TGCGCCAGCAGCCAAGGTCCCCTCGGGGACACCGGACATAATTCACCCCTCCACTTT
>.|TRBJ1-3|TRBV19|.
CASSYRASGNTIYF
TGTGCCAGTAGTTACAGAGCCTCTGGAAACACCATATATTTT
>.|TRBJ1-4|TRBV7-3|.
CASSSGLDGEKLFF
TGTGCCAGCAGCTCAGGGCTCGACGGTGAAAAACTGTTTTTT
>TRBD1|TRBJ1-2|TRBV5-4|few
CASSKGQGANGYTF
TGTGCCAGCAGCAAAGGACAGGGGGCGAATGGCTACACCTTC
>TRBD2|TRBJ2-7|TRBV10-3|.
CATDPSGGLSSYEQYF
TGTGCCACCGATCCTAGCGGGGGCCTGAGCTCCTACGAGCAGTACTTC
>TRBD1|TRBJ1-6|TRBV6-5|.
CASSIQGSSSPLHF
TGTGCCAGCAGTATACAGGGGTCAAGTTCACCCCTCCACTTT
>.|TRBJ2-7|TRBV7-9|.
CASSSLGGSYEQYF
TGTGCCAGCAGCTCTTTAGGCGGTTCCTACGAGCAGTACTTC
>.|TRBJ2-2|TRBV7-6|few
CASSLVGHGGELFF
TGTGCCAGCAGCTTAGTTGGGCATGGCGGGGAGCTGTTTTTT
>.|TRBJ1-3|TRBV11-3|.
CASRNQGSSGNTIYF
TGTGCCAGCAGGAACCAGGGGAGCTCTGGAAACACCATATATTTT
>TRBD2|TRBJ2-7|TRBV5-1|once
CASGVRGGYEQYF
TGCGCCAGCGGCGTGCGGGGGGGCTACGAGCAGTACTTC
>TRBD1|TRBJ1-1|TRBV5-1|.
CASIPQGVALTEAFF
TGCGCCAGCATCCCTCAGGGGGTGGCTCTAACTGAAGCTTTCTTT
>TRBD1|TRBJ1-1|TRBV9|.
CASSRQGSEAFF
TGTGCCAGCAGTCGACAGGGTTCTGAAGCTTTCTTT
>.|TRBJ2-7|TRBV5-1|.
CASSSTGSYEQYF
TGCGCCAGCAGCTCAACAGGCTCCTACGAGCAGTACTTC
>.|TRBJ1-1|TRBV18|.
CASSPGLSNTEAFF
TGTGCCAGCTCCCCGGGACTCTCGAACACTGAAGCTTTCTTT
>.|TRBJ2-5|TRBV7-2|.
CASSLTDRETQYF
TGTGCCAGCAGCTTAACCGACAGAGAGACCCAGTACTTC
>.|TRBJ2-5|TRBV29-1|.
CSVEGGRETQYF
TGCAGCGTTGAGGGGGGGCGGGAGACCCAGTACTTC
>TRBD2|TRBJ2-5|TRBV5-4|.
CASSLEKRGLGETQYF
TGTGCCAGCAGCTTGGAAAAGCGGGGACTTGGGGAGACCCAGTACTTC
>TRBD1|TRBJ2-7|TRBV30|.
CAWRGQGFYEQYF
TGTGCCTGGAGGGGACAGGGGTTCTACGAGCAGTACTTC
>TRBD1|TRBJ2-7|TRBV19|.
CASSTGTKTGGQRKEQYF
TGTGCCAGTAGTACCGGTACGAAAACAGGGGGCCAGAGGAAAGAGCAGTACTTC
>.|TRBJ2-5|TRBV19|.
CASNGGSWKETQYF
TGTGCCAGTAACGGGGGATCGTGGAAAGAGACCCAGTACTTC
>TRBD2|TRBJ2-5|TRBV7-3|.
CASSSSPGREYQETQYF
TGTGCCAGCAGTTCTTCCCCCGGGCGGGAGTACCAAGAGACCCAGTACTTC
>.|TRBJ2-7|TRBV6-2/TRBV6-3|.
CASSYSGQGFYEQYF
TGTGCCAGCAGTTACTCGGGGCAGGGGTTCTACGAGCAGTACTTC
>.|TRBJ2-7|TRBV27|.
CASRTGVSHEQYF
TGTGCCAGCAGGACCGGGGTTTCCCACGAGCAGTACTTC
>.|TRBJ1-6|TRBV7-8|.
CASSLGGGSPLHF
TGTGCCAGCAGCTTAGGAGGGGGTTCACCCCTCCACTTT
>TRBD1|TRBJ1-6|TRBV6-5|few
CASRGGFSSPLHF
TGTGCCAGCAGAGGGGGCTTTAGTTCACCCCTCCACTTT
>TRBD2|TRBJ2-3|TRBV5-4|.
CASSLAGGTSTDTQYF
TGTGCCAGCAGTCTAGCGGGGGGCACTAGCACAGATACGCAGTATTTT
>.|TRBJ1-6|TRBV10-1|.
CASSRDNSSPLHF
TGCGCCAGCAGCCGGGACAATTCCTCACCCCTCCACTTT
>.|TRBJ2-1|TRBV10-3|.
CAISGLRDEQFF
TGTGCCATCAGTGGCCTGAGAGATGAGCAGTTCTTC
>TRBD2|TRBJ2-3|TRBV12-5|.
CASGLGLAGGRDTQYF
TGTGCTAGTGGTTTGGGACTAGCGGGGGGCCGGGATACGCAGTATTTT
>TRBD1|TRBJ1-1|TRBV6-1|few
CASSEETPGGLIGLSTEAFF
TGTGCCAGCAGTGAAGAAACCCCAGGGGGGCTCATAGGTTTGAGCACTGAAGCTTTCTTT
>TRBD2|TRBJ2-3|TRBV6-2/TRBV6-3|.
CASSSRGGWADTQYF
TGTGCCAGCAGTTCCCGGGGGGGCTGGGCAGATACGCAGTATTTT
>.|TRBJ1-5|TRBV19|.
CASSIMGGRDQPQHF
TGTGCCAGTAGTATCATGGGGGGGCGGGATCAGCCCCAGCATTTT
>.|TRBJ2-5|TRBV30|.
CAWSVAGETQYF
TGTGCCTGGAGTGTGGCGGGTGAGACCCAGTACTTC
>TRBD2|TRBJ2-2|TRBV5-4|.
CATGIAGVTGELFF
TGTGCCACGGGGATAGCGGGGGTAACCGGGGAGCTGTTTTTT
>.|TRBJ2-2|TRBV6-5|.
CASSYRGGNTGELFF
TGTGCCAGCAGTTACCGAGGGGGTAACACCGGGGAGCTGTTTTTT
>.|TRBJ2-7|TRBV30|.
CAWGTLTYEQYF
TGTGCCTGGGGGACATTAACCTACGAGCAGTACTTC
>TRBD1|TRBJ2-6|TRBV5-4|.
CASSEGQGVVLTF
TGTGCCAGCAGCGAGGGACAGGGGGTGGTCCTGACTTTC
>.|TRBJ1-2|TRBV7-9|.
CASSLAEGISLYGYTF
TGTGCCAGCAGCTTAGCGGAGGGTATATCGCTCTATGGCTACACCTTC
>.|TRBJ2-7|TRBV4-1|.
CASRLGTRTLYEQYF
TGCGCCAGCAGACTAGGCACCCGAACCCTCTACGAGCAGTACTTC